The 24 T cell receptor beta chains below come from one sample, sequenced in a study of vaccination and CD4 T cells after COVID-19. Time point denoted: late sampling 161 to 241 days after vaccination in three convalescent patients. TCRdb re-analysed the PCR reads in MiXCR, keeping a single row per CDR3 protein. The sample shows about 31,000 distinct CDR3 sequences, approximately 49% of them seen only once. The sample in question was CD4+ T cells from blood, obtained about 7 months after SARS-CoV-2 vaccination. The receptors shown here come from a human donor who had recovered from COVID-19.

This clonotype was counted once. The chain is built from TRBV27 and TRBJ2-1, with D unclear. The CDR3 loop spans 12 amino acids. Germline V CDR1 and CDR2: MNHEY, SMNVEV (reference sequence). V dropped 3 bases and J dropped 9 bases, with 9 bases sitting between them. CDR3 region: CASSFSSSEQFF. The CDR3 nucleotides are TGTGCCAGCAGTTTTTCTTCGTCTGAGCAGTTCTTC.

V is TRBV20-1 and J is TRBJ1-5, with D tentatively TRBD1 (5 bases). Germline V gene data show CDR1 as DFQATT and CDR2 as SNEGSKA (reference sequence). The V and J ends lost 3 bases and 11 bases respectively, with 8 bases between them. This CDR3 is 10 amino acids long. The CDR3 region is CSASREAQHF. CDR3 bases: TGCAGTGCTAGCAGGGAAGCCCAGCATTTT.

CDR3 in DNA: TGCAGTGCTAGACCGGGAGGGCCCTTCAATGAGCAGTTCTTC. It translates to CSARPGGPFNEQFF. The chain recombines TRBV20-1 with TRBJ2-1; 8 bases agree with TRBD2. From germline, CDR1 is DFQATT and CDR2 SNEGSKA (reference sequence). The CDR3 sequence is 14 residues long. The V and J ends lost 2 bases and 6 bases, in that order; junction bases with no gene match: 6.

This clonotype has only a few counts. The V gene is TRBV15, the J gene TRBJ2-1; D unresolved. Trimming stripped 3 bases from V and 4 bases from J, with 7 bases between. Germline V lookup: CDR1 LNHNV, CDR2 YYDKDF (reference sequence). CDR3 length: 13 amino acids. The CDR3, as DNA: TGTGCCACCAGCAGCAGTATATACAATGAGCAGTTCTTC. Encoded protein: CATSSSIYNEQFF.

The CDR3 is CASSPPLKNIQYF. CDR3 bases: TGTGCCAGCAGCCCCCCACTCAAAAACATTCAGTACTTC. The chain recombines TRBV7-2 with TRBJ2-4; unclear D gene. V shed 5 bases and J shed 3 bases, with 8 bases lying between them. The germline gives CDR1 SGHTA, CDR2 FQGNSA. The CDR3 is made up of 13 amino acids.

The gene calls are TRBV7-9 and TRBJ1-2, with D hard to call. Germline CDR1 is SEHNR and CDR2 is FQNEAQ (reference sequence). There are 13 residues in the CDR3. V was shortened by 5 bases and J by 7 bases, with 14 bases between the two germline ends. The CDR3 DNA follows: TGTGCCAGCAGCCAAAAGCCCGCGGGTGGCTACACCTTC. It translates to CASSQKPAGGYTF. Filled out from reference TRBV7-9 and TRBJ1-2, the complete variable domain reads DTGVSQNPRHKITKRGQNVTFRCDPISEHNRLYWYRQTLGQGPEFLTYFQNEAQLEKSRLLSDRFSAERPKGSFSTLEIQRTEQGDSAMYLCASSQKPAGGYTFGSGTRLTVV.

The sample holds one count of this clonotype. This sequence joins TRBV19 and TRBJ2-4, with TRBD2 matching over 9 bases. The germline gives CDR1 LNHDA, CDR2 SQIVND (reference sequence). The ends lost 3 bases at V and 0 bases at J; junction bases unmatched: 6. This CDR3 is 17 amino acids long. The DNA of the CDR3 is TGTGCCAGTAGTATTCCCAGCGGGGGGCTAGCCAAAAACATTCAGTACTTC. It yields the protein CASSIPSGGLAKNIQYF.

V gene TRBV27 combines with J gene TRBJ2-6; D gene unclear. CDR1 and CDR2 (germline): MNHEY, SMNVEV (reference sequence). V lost 3 bases and J 1 base, leaving 13 bases between the germline ends. The CDR3 loop spans 17 amino acids. CDR3 bases: TGTGCCAGCAGTTTGCTAACAGTCACGTCTGGGGCCAACGTCCTGACTTTC. Translating it yields CASSLLTVTSGANVLTF. The variable domain in full, with the rest retrieved from reference TRBV27 and TRBJ2-6, is EAQVTQNPRYLITVTGKKLTVTCSQNMNHEYMSWYRQDPGLGLRQIYYSMNVEVTDKGDVPEGYKVSRKEKRNFPLILESPSPNQTSLYFCASSLLTVTSGANVLTFGAGSRLTVL.

This chain joins TRBV7-3 and TRBJ2-1, with 8 nucleotides matching TRBD1. Germline loops: CDR1 SGHTA, CDR2 FQGTGA. The CDR3 loop spans 16 amino acids. The V gene end was trimmed by 4 bases and the J gene end by 5 bases; junction bases not matched to a gene: 10. CDR3 residues: CASSSGQGLGDNEQFF. The DNA for the CDR3 is TGTGCCAGCAGCTCCGGACAGGGTTTAGGGGACAATGAGCAGTTCTTC.

The genes are TRBV7-8 and TRBJ2-2, with TRBD1 matching over 8 bases. The CDR3 consists of 19 residues. V lost 5 bases and J lost 1; bases outside the gene matches: 15. CDR1 is SGHVS and CDR2 is FQNEAQ in the germline V gene. CDR3 in DNA: TGTGCCAGCAGCGGACCCGATAGATCGGACAGGGAGAACACCGGGGAGCTGTTTTTT. Its protein product is CASSGPDRSDRENTGELFF.

This chain links TRBV27 with TRBJ1-2; a weak D match, TRBD1 (6 bases). The V and J ends lost 6 bases and 6 bases respectively, with 23 bases between them. Germline V CDR1 and CDR2: MNHEY, SMNVEV (reference sequence). The CDR3 extends over 16 amino acids. CDR3 amino acids: CASSSLSDRSRNGYTF. The CDR3 DNA sequence: TGTGCCAGCAGCTCCCTAAGCGACAGGAGCCGAAATGGCTACACCTTC.

V is TRBV20-1 and J is TRBJ2-7; 7 nucleotides align to TRBD1. Germline V CDR1 and CDR2: DFQATT, SNEGSKA (reference sequence). V was clipped by 4 bases and J by 6 bases; unmatched bases: 6. CDR3 length: 12 amino acids. CDR3 region: CSATTGVGEQYF. CDR3 coding DNA: TGCAGTGCTACTACAGGGGTCGGCGAGCAGTACTTC.

This clonotype has more than one count but fewer than ten. This rearrangement joins TRBV28 to TRBJ1-5; tentatively, D is TRBD1 (5 bases). Deletions cut 4 bases from V and 4 bases from J, with 14 bases between. CDR3 length: 15 residues. From germline, CDR1 is MDHEN and CDR2 SYDVKM. The CDR3 loop is CASSSRDAGNQPQHF. In DNA form, the CDR3 reads TGTGCCAGCAGTTCCCGGGACGCAGGTAATCAGCCCCAGCATTTT.

This chain uses TRBV5-1 with TRBJ2-5; D not certain. V was pared by 0 bases and J by 5 bases, with 14 bases between. The CDR3 sequence is 15 residues long. Germline V gene data show CDR1 as SGHRS and CDR2 as YFSETQ. This CDR3 is CASSLEVVGSETQYF. The DNA for the CDR3 is TGCGCCAGCAGCTTGGAGGTGGTAGGGTCGGAGACCCAGTACTTC.

This clonotype occurred once. The chain recombines TRBV6-5 with TRBJ1-5, with D unclear. The CDR3 runs to 13 residues. Germline values: CDR1 MNHEY, CDR2 SVGAGI. Trimming removed 4 bases at V and 6 bases at J, with 10 bases between. The CDR3 DNA reads TGTGCCAGCAGTTTAGGGTCACTTCAGCCCCAGCATTTT. Translating it yields CASSLGSLQPQHF.

V is TRBV28 and J is TRBJ2-1, with 8 bases identical to TRBD1. The V and J ends lost 7 bases and 6 bases, in that order; junction bases with no gene match: 11. This CDR3 region has 15 residues. Per germline, CDR1 MDHEN and CDR2 SYDVKM. CDR3 sequence reads: CASTRPRDRGNEQFF. The CDR3 DNA follows: TGTGCCAGCACCCGACCTCGAGACAGGGGCAATGAGCAGTTCTTC.

The chain carries TRBV28 and TRBJ2-1; D perhaps matches TRBD2 (5 bases). TRBJ2-5 matches the DNA end more closely, so the J call is doubtful. This CDR3 comprises 13 residues. From germline, CDR1 is MDHEN and CDR2 SYDVKM. This chain's CDR3 is CASSFRGQETQYF. The CDR3 DNA follows: TGTGCCAGCAGTTTCCGGGGACAAGAGACCCAGTACTTC.

The V gene is TRBV5-4, the J gene TRBJ1-6; D not certain. Germline values: CDR1 SGHNT, CDR2 YYREEE (reference sequence). CDR3 length equals 13 residues. Trimming shortened V by 3 bases and J by 10 bases, and 11 bases separated the two germline ends. CDR3 protein: CASSSDLVSPLHF. In DNA, the CDR3 is TGTGCCAGCAGCTCGGACTTAGTCTCACCCCTCCACTTT.

There are a few counts of this clonotype. The chain links TRBV27 to TRBJ1-2; D gene ambiguous. Germline loops: CDR1 MNHEY, CDR2 SMNVEV (reference sequence). Trimming cost V 6 bases and J 8 bases, with 16 bases left between them. The CDR3 runs to 13 residues. The CDR3 sequence is CASRVAQTGGYTF. The CDR3 DNA is TGTGCCAGCAGGGTCGCCCAAACGGGCGGCTACACCTTC.

The chain has TRBV19 and TRBJ1-1, with a tentative D call TRBD1 (5 bases). The V end was cut by 9 bases, the J end by 0 bases, with 11 bases between. CDR1 is LNHDA, CDR2 SQIVND, per germline (reference sequence). CDR3 size: 13 residues. CDR3: CASATDMNTEAFF. The CDR3 DNA reads as TGTGCCAGCGCGACAGATATGAACACTGAAGCTTTCTTT.

The chain has TRBV7-9 and TRBJ2-7; 8 nucleotides match TRBD1. V shed 5 bases and J 4 bases; nucleotides not matched to a gene: 10. The V gene's germline CDR1 is SEHNR and CDR2 FQNEAQ (reference sequence). This CDR3 comprises 15 residues. Here the CDR3 DNA reads TGTGCCAGCAGCATGTCCGGGACAGGCCCTTACGAGCAGTACTTC. This encodes CASSMSGTGPYEQYF.

The chain carries TRBV5-4 and TRBJ2-7; the match to TRBD2 covers 8 bases. V trimming: 9 bases; J trimming: 2 bases; junction bases outside the gene matches: 10. Per germline, CDR1 SGHNT and CDR2 YYREEE (reference sequence). The CDR3 runs 14 residues. The CDR3 loop is CATTREGGPYEQYF. The CDR3 DNA is TGTGCCACTACTCGGGAGGGGGGCCCCTACGAGCAGTACTTC. Full variable domain (remainder filled in from reference TRBV5-4 and TRBJ2-7): ETGVTQSPTHLIKTRGQQVTLRCSSQSGHNTVSWYQQALGQGPQFIFQYYREEENGRGNFPPRFSGLQFPNYSSELNVNALELDDSALYLCATTREGGPYEQYFGPGTRLTVT.

The chain couples TRBV6-1 to TRBJ1-1, with unresolved D. The CDR3 has 13 residues. Trimming shortened V by 6 bases and J by 2 bases, and 10 bases separated the two germline ends. Germline assignment: CDR1 MNHNS and CDR2 SASEGT. CDR3 sequence: CASRNRANTEAFF. The DNA for the CDR3 is TGTGCCAGCAGGAATAGGGCTAACACTGAAGCTTTCTTT.

This clonotype was seen a handful of times. One junction end does not reproduce the germline sequence, and a read error may be involved. The chain employs TRBV24-1 and TRBJ2-2; possibly TRBD2 for D (5 bases). Germline V gene lookup returns CDR1 KGHDR and CDR2 SFDVKD. The CDR3 extends over 17 amino acids. The CDR3 reads CATSDLQGGPNTGELFF. The CDR3 nucleotides are TGTGCCACCAGTGATTTGCAAGGCGGGCCGAATACCGGGGAGCTGTTTTTT.